This T cell receptor beta chain was captured in a study of blood T cell repertoires in COVID-19. Study information: COVID-19 samples from acute and convalescent phases originated in the United States, Italy and Spain.

The CDR3 extends over 16 amino acids. Germline V CDR1 and CDR2: KGHDR, SFDVKD. Losses at the gene ends were 4 bases for V and 7 bases for J; bases not matched to a gene: 9. Produced via immunoSEQ multiplex PCR; TCRdb's table is partial and in-frame only. The sample has about 300,000 clones, approximately 84% seen once. The TCR was taken from a human donor with COVID-19, enrolled during active disease. The donor label of this sample is uncertain. The gene calls are TRBV24-1 and TRBJ2-2; the match to TRBD2 covers 9 bases. The sample was peripheral blood. The CDR3 DNA follows: TGTGCCACCAGTGACCCGACTAGCGGATGGAGCGGGGAGCTGTTTTTT. This codes for CATSDPTSGWSGELFF.